The table lists the clone carrying this T cell receptor beta chain with many counts. Its antigen is undetermined. This record comes from a study of breast tumors, draining lymph nodes, adjacent tissues. Each CDR3 protein is one row after TCRdb ran MiXCR on the multiplex PCR reads. The top ten clones hold around 1.4% of a sample with under 250,000 distinct CDR3 sequences, roughly 30% of them seen once. The CDR3 loop spans 14 amino acids. Trimming took off 3 bases at V and 3 bases at J, with 8 bases between the two ends. The lymph nodes were axillary draining lymph nodes from breast cancer patients. Findings of the study overall: Tumors had less TCR diversity than lymph nodes, more than nontumor tissue.

The chain joins TRBV12-3 or TRBV12-4 to TRBJ1-4; no definite D call. The sample taken for sequencing was axillary lymph node tissue. This receptor was taken from a female donor with breast cancer. Some clones in this sample may be carry-over from other donors' samples. The CDR3 region is CASSFTASNEKLFF. The CDR3 nucleotides read TGTGCCAGCAGTTTTACGGCTTCTAATGAAAAACTGTTTTTT.